This entry lists 32 T cell receptor beta chains sequenced from one sample in a study of Ad26.COV2.S vaccination and SARS-CoV-2 variants. The sample's treatment: approximately 18 received Ad26.COV2.S at low or high dose, single or two shots; several received placebo; per-sample allocation not given. Samples were taken on day 63 after the first vaccine or placebo injection. Data came from immunoSEQ multiplex PCR; TCRdb stores just in-frame clones and leaves some out. This sample has some 340,000 clones, with about 86% found just once. The sequencing used peripheral blood, collected in a trial of Ad26.COV2.S vaccine versus placebo. These receptors came from a person aged 18-65 years who received the Ad26.COV2.S COVID-19 vaccine or a placebo.

The chain joins TRBV20-1 to TRBJ1-1; D remains unclear. Germline CDR1 reads DFQATT; CDR2 reads SNEGSKA (reference sequence). V shed 3 bases and J shed 1 base, with 6 bases lying between them. CDR3 length: 12 amino acids. The CDR3: CSASWANTEAFF. The CDR3 coding sequence is TGCAGTGCTAGTTGGGCGAACACTGAAGCTTTCTTT.

The chain links TRBV7-8 to TRBJ1-5; 10 nucleotides match TRBD1. The CDR3 contains 18 residues. The germline V gene has CDR1 SGHVS and CDR2 FQNEAQ. The trim removed 5 bases at V and 2 bases at J, leaving 12 bases unmatched. The CDR3 DNA sequence: TGTGCCAGCAGCACGTTTACCGGGACAGGGGAGGGCAATCAGCCCCAGCATTTT. This sequence encodes CASSTFTGTGEGNQPQHF. The full variable domain, with the rest looked up from reference TRBV7-8 and TRBJ1-5, is GAGVSQSPRYKVAKRGQDVALRCDPISGHVSLFWYQQALGQGPEFLTYFQNEAQLDKSGLPSDRFFAERPEGSVSTLKIQRTQQEDSAVYLCASSTFTGTGEGNQPQHFGDGTRLSIL.

The chain recombines TRBV12-3 or TRBV12-4 with TRBJ2-7; D gene uncertain. Trimming stripped 5 bases from V and 5 bases from J, with 10 bases between. The CDR3 is 12 residues long. CDR3 loop: CASSLLGNEQYF. The DNA for the CDR3 is TGTGCCAGCAGTCTTTTAGGGAACGAGCAGTACTTC.

This chain joins TRBV5-4 and TRBJ2-7; TRBD1 matches at 7 bases. This CDR3 has 13 residues. The germline V gene has CDR1 SGHNT and CDR2 YYREEE (reference sequence). V dropped 4 bases and J dropped 5; count of bases not matched to a gene: 6. CDR3 nucleotide sequence: TGTGCCAGCAGCCTGACAGGGAGCGACGAGCAGTACTTC. This encodes CASSLTGSDEQYF.

V and J are TRBV4-3 and TRBJ2-1, with a possible D match to TRBD1 (5 bases). V lost 0 bases and J lost 7, with 10 bases in between. The CDR3 totals 14 residues. The germline gives CDR1 LGHNA, CDR2 YSLEER. The CDR3 DNA is TGCGCCAGCAGCCAAGATTACCCAGGGAATGAGCAGTTCTTC. It encodes CASSQDYPGNEQFF.

V is TRBV5-4 and J is TRBJ2-5; 7 bases match TRBD1. The CDR3 loop spans 13 amino acids. After removal of 2 bases from V and 4 bases from J, the junction contained 2 bases not matched to a gene. The germline CDR1 and CDR2 sequences are SGHNT and YYREEE (reference sequence). The CDR3 DNA is TGTGCCAGCAGCTTCCGACAGGGAGAGACCCAGTACTTC. Protein product: CASSFRQGETQYF. Drawing the rest from reference TRBV5-4 and TRBJ2-5, the complete variable domain is ETGVTQSPTHLIKTRGQQVTLRCSSQSGHNTVSWYQQALGQGPQFIFQYYREEENGRGNFPPRFSGLQFPNYSSELNVNALELDDSALYLCASSFRQGETQYFGPGTRLLVL.

This chain uses TRBV4-1 with TRBJ2-3; TRBD2 matches 11 bases. J was trimmed by 2 bases and V by 7 bases; bases with no gene match: 11. This CDR3 comprises 17 residues. From germline, CDR1 is MGHRA and CDR2 YSYEKL. The CDR3 DNA is TGCGCCAGCAAGGTAGCGGGGGGGGAAATGATCACAGATACGCAGTATTTT. Translating it yields CASKVAGGEMITDTQYF.

This sequence joins TRBV3-1 (or the pseudogene TRBV3-2) and TRBJ2-1; 9 bases line up with TRBD1. Germline CDR1 reads LGHDT; CDR2 reads YNNKEL (reference sequence). There are 15 residues in the CDR3. Trimming took 5 bases from V and 3 from J; bases not matched to a gene: 5. DNA of the CDR3: TGTGCCAGCAGCTTTGGGACAGGGATCTACAATGAGCAGTTCTTC. It yields the protein CASSFGTGIYNEQFF.

This sequence joins TRBV5-4 and TRBJ2-1; 8 bases line up with TRBD2. Germline assignment: CDR1 SGHNT and CDR2 YYREEE (reference sequence). Trimming at V came to 1 base and at J to 4 bases, leaving 4 bases not matched to a gene. The CDR3 spans 15 residues. The CDR3 sequence: CASSLRRGAYNEQFF. In nucleotides, the CDR3 is TGTGCCAGCAGCTTGAGGCGGGGGGCTTACAATGAGCAGTTCTTC.

The gene calls are TRBV25-1 and TRBJ1-5, with D possibly being TRBD1 (5 bases). The germline V and J ends were trimmed by 1 base and 5 bases, with 15 bases remaining between them. CDR1 and CDR2 from the germline V gene are MGHDK and SYGVNS. The CDR3 runs 16 residues. The CDR3: CASSESGGKGDQPQHF. Written as DNA, the CDR3 is TGTGCCAGCAGTGAATCTGGGGGAAAGGGTGATCAGCCCCAGCATTTT.

The CDR3 here is CASSSRQGNQPQHF. For the CDR3, the DNA is TGTGCCAGCAGTTCGCGACAGGGGAATCAGCCCCAGCATTTT. This rearrangement joins TRBV6-5 to TRBJ1-5; 8 bases align to TRBD1. CDR1 is MNHEY and CDR2 is SVGAGI in the germline V gene. Trimming cost V 4 bases and J 4 bases; bases outside gene matches: 3. The CDR3 has 14 amino acids.

The CDR3 bases are TGCGCCAGCAGCCAGGACAGGGTCCCCAGTCAGCCCCAGCATTTT. Its translation is CASSQDRVPSQPQHF. This rearrangement joins TRBV4-3 to TRBJ1-5, with TRBD1 matching over 8 bases. This CDR3 is built from 15 residues. V lost 3 bases and J lost 6; bases outside the gene matches: 7. Germline V gene data show CDR1 as LGHNA and CDR2 as YSLEER.

The chain recombines TRBV24-1 with TRBJ1-2; no clear D gene. The CDR3 contains 12 residues. Germline CDR1 reads KGHDR; CDR2 reads SFDVKD. Trimming removed 3 bases from V and 8 bases from J, with 9 bases in between. The CDR3 spells CATSDPGEGYTF. For the CDR3, the DNA is TGTGCCACCAGTGATCCAGGCGAGGGCTACACCTTC.

The rearrangement uses TRBV30 and TRBJ1-1, with D perhaps TRBD1 (5 bases). Germline V gives CDR1 GTSNPN, CDR2 SVGIG (reference sequence). V lost 4 bases to trimming and J lost 1 base, with 10 bases between them. The CDR3 runs to 13 residues. This CDR3 is CAWTRQTNTEAFF. Written as DNA, the CDR3 is TGTGCCTGGACTAGACAGACGAACACTGAAGCTTTCTTT.

The rearrangement links TRBV29-1 to TRBJ2-1, with a weak D call TRBD1 (5 bases). V was trimmed by 5 bases and J by 7 bases, leaving 9 bases between them. Germline V gene data show CDR1 as SQVTM and CDR2 as ANQGSEA. There are 11 residues in the CDR3. CDR3 residues: CSVLRVNEQFF. The CDR3 nucleotides read TGCAGCGTTCTCAGGGTTAATGAGCAGTTCTTC.

This clone occurred a few times. In DNA form, the CDR3 reads TGTGCCAGCAGCCCCCGGGTTGGGGCCGCAAACACTGAAGCTTTCTTT. This codes for CASSPRVGAANTEAFF. The V call is TRBV7-2, the J call TRBJ1-1, with a possible D match to TRBD1 (5 bases). The CDR3 sequence is 16 residues long. Germline V CDR1 and CDR2: SGHTA, FQGNSA. V shed 5 bases and J shed 2 bases, with 18 bases lying between them.

The chain carries TRBV11-3 and TRBJ2-5; 7 bases align to TRBD2. V lost 2 bases to trimming and J lost 3 bases; unmatched junction nucleotides: 6. The germline V gene has CDR1 SGHNT and CDR2 YENEEA. The CDR3 covers 15 residues. CDR3 loop: CASSLTRGSKETQYF. The DNA of the CDR3 is TGTGCCAGCAGCTTAACGCGGGGGAGCAAAGAGACCCAGTACTTC.

V gene TRBV29-1 combines with J gene TRBJ1-6, with D perhaps TRBD1 (5 bases). Germline assignment: CDR1 SQVTM and CDR2 ANQGSEA. V lost 8 bases and J lost 2, with 19 bases in between. CDR3 size: 16 residues. CDR3 loop: CSTSQGPGTYNSPLHF. The CDR3 region has the DNA TGCAGCACCTCCCAGGGTCCGGGAACCTATAATTCACCCCTCCACTTT.

The rearrangement links TRBV18 to TRBJ2-1; D may match TRBD1 or TRBD2 (5 bases each). V was pared by 2 bases and J by 2 bases, with 19 bases between. CDR3 length: 18 amino acids. Germline CDR1 and CDR2: KGHSH and LQKENI. CDR3 DNA sequence: TGTGCCAGCTCACCATCATATACCGGGACGTCGGCCTACAATGAGCAGTTCTTC. Translated: CASSPSYTGTSAYNEQFF.

There are a few counts of this clone. A junction end diverges from the germline sequence, so it may reflect a read error. The rearrangement links TRBV30 to TRBJ1-1, with 7 bases lining up with TRBD1. Germline assignment: CDR1 GTSNPN and CDR2 SVGIG (reference sequence). There are 15 residues in the CDR3. CDR3 nucleotide sequence: TGCGCTCTCCGGGACAGAAGACCACTCGCCACTGAAGCTTTCTTT. Translating gives CALRDRRPLATEAFF.

The rearrangement links TRBV18 to TRBJ2-1; D ambiguous. The ends were cut back, 6 bases at V and 8 bases at J, with 14 bases in the middle. The CDR3 is 13 residues long. CDR1 and CDR2 from the germline V gene are KGHSH and LQKENI. The CDR3 loop is CASSQYLEDEQFF. In DNA form, the CDR3 reads TGTGCCAGCTCCCAATATTTAGAGGATGAGCAGTTCTTC.

The rearrangement joins TRBV20-1 to TRBJ1-2, with a tentative D call TRBD1 (5 bases). V lost 4 bases and J 6 bases, leaving 9 bases between the germline ends. This CDR3 contains 11 residues. CDR1 is DFQATT and CDR2 is SNEGSKA in the germline V gene (reference sequence). CDR3 in amino acids: CSAKRGNGYTF. CDR3 bases: TGCAGTGCTAAGAGGGGTAATGGCTACACCTTC.

The rearrangement joins TRBV30 to TRBJ1-4; D not certain. The length of the CDR3 is 15 residues. Germline V gene data show CDR1 as GTSNPN and CDR2 as SVGIG (reference sequence). The V and J ends lost 3 bases and 1 base respectively, with 12 bases between them. CDR3 in DNA: TGTGCCTGGAGCTCAACGACGGGAACTAATGAAAAACTGTTTTTT. As protein: CAWSSTTGTNEKLFF.

This chain links TRBV6-5 with TRBJ2-1, with 9 nucleotides matching TRBD1. Germline CDR1 reads MNHEY; CDR2 reads SVGAGI. J gave up 10 bases and V 6 bases, and 7 bases lay outside the gene matches. The CDR3 covers 13 residues. CDR3: CASSDRGEGEQFF. The CDR3 DNA is TGTGCCAGCAGCGACAGGGGGGAGGGGGAGCAGTTCTTC.

CDR3 amino acids: CASSVEHPPNTGELFF. The CDR3 bases are TGTGCCAGCAGTGTGGAACACCCTCCGAACACCGGGGAGCTGTTTTTT. The V gene is TRBV2, the J gene TRBJ2-2; D gene uncertain. This CDR3 spans 16 amino acids. Trimming pared 4 bases from V and 0 bases from J, leaving 12 bases between. CDR1 and CDR2 (germline): SNHLY, FYNNEI.

The rearrangement uses TRBV7-3 and TRBJ2-1; the D is unclear. CDR3 length equals 14 residues. The germline CDR1 and CDR2 sequences are SGHTA and FQGTGA. V shed 5 bases and J shed 5 bases, with 13 bases lying between them. The CDR3 here is CASSLGNGNNEQFF. CDR3 coding DNA: TGTGCCAGCAGCCTAGGGAACGGAAACAATGAGCAGTTCTTC.

V is TRBV4-1 and J is TRBJ1-5; D may be TRBD1 (6 bases). The length of the CDR3 is 19 residues. V was shortened by 4 bases and J by 0 bases, with 22 bases between the two germline ends. Germline loops: CDR1 MGHRA, CDR2 YSYEKL. CDR3 sequence (DNA): TGCGCCAGCAGCCTTAGGGGGGAGCAGGCGCCTTATAGCAATCAGCCCCAGCATTTT. Its translation is CASSLRGEQAPYSNQPQHF.

The CDR3 here is CASSPGTHSYGYTF. Here the CDR3 DNA reads TGCGCCAGCAGCCCCGGGACACATTCTTATGGCTACACCTTC. The gene calls are TRBV10-1 and TRBJ1-2; D is possibly TRBD1 (6 bases). The CDR3 totals 14 residues. The germline gives CDR1 WNHNN, CDR2 SYGVQD (reference sequence). The germline V and J ends were trimmed by 6 bases and 5 bases, with 16 bases remaining between them.

The rearrangement links TRBV3-1 (or the pseudogene TRBV3-2) to TRBJ1-4; D is unresolved. The ends were cut back, 4 bases at V and 0 bases at J, with 12 bases in the middle. CDR3 length: 16 residues. Germline assignment: CDR1 LGHDT and CDR2 YNNKEL (reference sequence). CDR3 sequence: CASSPSVRATNEKLFF. CDR3 sequence (DNA): TGTGCCAGCAGCCCCTCAGTACGAGCAACTAATGAAAAACTGTTTTTT.

The chain employs TRBV29-1 and TRBJ1-4; 8 nucleotides agree with TRBD1. The CDR3 extends over 12 amino acids. The ends lost 4 bases at V and 8 bases at J; junction bases unmatched: 3. CDR1 and CDR2 from the germline V gene are SQVTM and ANQGSEA. The CDR3: CSVAQGDEKLFF. CDR3 coding DNA: TGCAGCGTTGCACAGGGGGACGAAAAACTGTTTTTT.

The rearrangement uses TRBV7-2 and TRBJ2-7; a weak D match, TRBD2 (7 bases). Trimming took 1 base from V and 6 from J, leaving 13 bases between them. The CDR3 covers 14 residues. Per the germline V gene, CDR1 is SGHTA and CDR2 is FQGNSA. The chain's CDR3 is CASSLDGGPFEQYF. The CDR3 nucleotides are TGTGCCAGCAGCTTAGACGGGGGGCCTTTCGAGCAGTACTTC. Based on the CDR3 plus reference TRBV7-2 and TRBJ2-7, the full variable domain is GAGVSQSPSNKVTEKGKDVELRCDPISGHTALYWYRQSLGQGLEFLIYFQGNSAPDKSGLPSDRFSAERTGGSVSTLTIQRTQQEDSAVYLCASSLDGGPFEQYFGPGTRLTVT.

This rearrangement joins TRBV5-4 to TRBJ1-1, with D unresolved. Between the trimmed V and J ends, which lost 0 bases and 4 bases, there was a span of 13 bases. The CDR3 is 15 residues long. Germline CDR1 SGHNT, CDR2 YYREEE (reference sequence). In DNA form, the CDR3 reads TGTGCCAGCAGCTTGGAGGCGGGGATGAGCACTGAAGCTTTCTTT. This sequence encodes CASSLEAGMSTEAFF.